These T cell receptor beta chains were read from a single sample in a study of blood T cell repertoires in COVID-19. Sequencing used immunoSEQ multiplex PCR; TCRdb keeps in-frame clones, though not all of them. The data hold around 25,000 clones, with 81% observed a single time. The sequenced material came from peripheral blood. These receptors were obtained from a man in his 70s with acute or convalescent COVID-19. Both conserved end residues are part of each CDR3. The D gene is left open where the match is weak. Size values are once, few and many counts, or a class for expanded clones, and some rows have none.

D gene,J gene,V gene,clone size,CDR3 protein,CDR3 DNA
TRBD1,TRBJ1-2,TRBV5-1,.,CASRSGTGDYGYTF,TGCGCCAGCAGGTCCGGGACAGGGGATTATGGCTACACCTTC
TRBD2,TRBJ2-1,TRBV9,.,CASSVFGTSGNEQFF,TGTGCCAGCAGCGTATTTGGGACTAGCGGCAATGAGCAGTTCTTC
TRBD1,TRBJ2-7,TRBV29-1,.,CSVEVSGTGSSYEQYF,TGCAGCGTTGAGGTCTCCGGGACAGGGAGCTCCTACGAGCAGTACTTC
.,TRBJ2-7,TRBV4-3,.,CASSQSRAYEQYF,TGCGCCAGCAGCCAGAGCAGGGCCTACGAGCAGTACTTC
.,TRBJ2-3,TRBV18,few,CASSPTSGAGDTQYF,TGTGCCAGCTCACCAACGAGCGGTGCGGGAGATACGCAGTATTTT
.,TRBJ1-4,TRBV6-5,.,CASSIPGLINEKLFF,TGTGCCAGCAGTATACCGGGACTTATTAATGAAAAACTGTTTTTT
.,TRBJ1-1,TRBV19,few,CASSIDGRRNTEAFF,TGTGCCAGTAGTATAGACGGCCGGAGGAACACTGAAGCTTTCTTT
.,TRBJ1-1,TRBV6-2/TRBV6-3,.,CASSYTPGGPSTEAFF,TGTGCCAGCAGTTACACTCCCGGGGGGCCGAGCACTGAAGCTTTCTTT
.,TRBJ1-2,TRBV4-1,.,CASSLGGAYTF,TGCGCCAGCAGCTTGGGGGGAGCGTACACCTTC
TRBD1,TRBJ1-2,TRBV5-6,.,CASSSVGQGDYNYGYTF,TGTGCCAGCAGCTCAGTGGGACAGGGGGATTATAACTATGGCTACACCTTC
.,TRBJ1-1,TRBV5-4,.,CASSSLPTEAFF,TGTGCCAGCAGCTCTCTTCCCACTGAAGCTTTCTTT
TRBD1,TRBJ2-3,TRBV10-3,.,CAISGMGTGATDTQYF,TGTGCCATCAGTGGGATGGGGACAGGGGCCACAGATACGCAGTATTTT
.,TRBJ2-2,TRBV6-6,.,CASSKYSAPNTGELFF,TGTGCCAGCAGTAAATACAGTGCTCCGAACACCGGGGAGCTGTTTTTT
TRBD1,TRBJ1-5,TRBV18,.,CASSPGQGNQPQHF,TGTGCCAGCTCACCCGGACAGGGCAATCAGCCCCAGCATTTT
TRBD2,TRBJ2-7,TRBV5-1,once,CASSLDSGGAYEQYF,TGCGCCAGCAGCTTGGATAGCGGGGGGGCCTACGAGCAGTACTTC
.,TRBJ2-1,TRBV7-3,few,CASSSGSYNEQFF,TGTGCCAGCAGCTCCGGGTCCTACAATGAGCAGTTCTTC
.,TRBJ2-5,TRBV2,.,CASMGAIWETQYF,TGTGCCAGCATGGGGGCTATATGGGAGACCCAGTACTTC
.,TRBJ1-2,TRBV12-2,.,CASRSWAGGDRDGYTF,TGTGCAAGTCGCTCATGGGCCGGGGGAGACAGGGATGGCTACACCTTC
TRBD1,TRBJ1-2,TRBV25-1,.,CASSVPGQGRKSGYTF,TGTGCCAGCAGTGTACCGGGACAGGGGAGAAAAAGTGGCTACACCTTC
.,TRBJ2-5,TRBV7-8,.,CASSFFRETQYF,TGTGCCAGCAGCTTTTTTCGGGAGACCCAGTACTTC
.,TRBJ1-2,TRBV21-1,once,CASSTWDRGPYGYTF,TGTGCCAGCAGCACCTGGGACAGGGGGCCCTATGGCTACACCTTC
.,TRBJ1-1,TRBV24-1,.,CATSDPGGEAFF,TGTGCCACCAGTGATCCGGGAGGTGAAGCTTTCTTT